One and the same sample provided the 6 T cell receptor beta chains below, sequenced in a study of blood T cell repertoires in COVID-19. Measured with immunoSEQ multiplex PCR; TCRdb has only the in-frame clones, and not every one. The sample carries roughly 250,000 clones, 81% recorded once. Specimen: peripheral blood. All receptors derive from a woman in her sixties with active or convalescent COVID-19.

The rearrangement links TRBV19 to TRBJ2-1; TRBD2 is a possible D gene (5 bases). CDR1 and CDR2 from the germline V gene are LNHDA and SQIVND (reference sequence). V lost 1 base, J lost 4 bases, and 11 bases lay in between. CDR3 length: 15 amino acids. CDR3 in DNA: TGTGCCAGTAGTATAGGGGGTAGCGTTTACAATGAGCAGTTCTTC. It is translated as CASSIGGSVYNEQFF.

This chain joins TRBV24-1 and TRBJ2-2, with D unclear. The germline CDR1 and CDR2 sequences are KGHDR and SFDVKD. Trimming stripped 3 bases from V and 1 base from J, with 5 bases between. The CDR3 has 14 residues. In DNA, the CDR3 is TGTGCCACCAGTGATGCCGGGAACACCGGGGAGCTGTTTTTT. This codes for CATSDAGNTGELFF.

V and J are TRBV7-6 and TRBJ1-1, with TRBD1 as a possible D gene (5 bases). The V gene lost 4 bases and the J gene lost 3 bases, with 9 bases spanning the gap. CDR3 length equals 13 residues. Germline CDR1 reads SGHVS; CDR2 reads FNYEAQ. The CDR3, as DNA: TGTGCCAGCAGCTCAGGGAGGGACACTGAAGCTTTCTTT. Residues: CASSSGRDTEAFF.

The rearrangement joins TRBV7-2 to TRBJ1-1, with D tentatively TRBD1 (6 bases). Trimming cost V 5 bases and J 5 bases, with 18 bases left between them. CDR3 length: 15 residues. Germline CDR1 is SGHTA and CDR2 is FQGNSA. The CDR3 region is CASSPTGPRGTEAFF. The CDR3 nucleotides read TGTGCCAGCAGCCCTACGGGGCCTAGGGGGACTGAAGCTTTCTTT.

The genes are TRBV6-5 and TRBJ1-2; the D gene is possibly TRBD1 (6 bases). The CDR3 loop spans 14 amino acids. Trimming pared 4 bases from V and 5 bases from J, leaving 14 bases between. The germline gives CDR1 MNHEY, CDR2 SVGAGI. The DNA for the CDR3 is TGTGCCAGCAGTTCCCAAGGGGGTGGATATGGCTACACCTTC. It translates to CASSSQGGGYGYTF.

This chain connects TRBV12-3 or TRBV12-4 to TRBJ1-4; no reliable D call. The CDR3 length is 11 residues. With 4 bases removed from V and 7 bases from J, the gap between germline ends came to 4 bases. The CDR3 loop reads CASSSGEKLFF. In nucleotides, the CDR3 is TGTGCCAGCAGTTCCGGTGAAAAACTGTTTTTT.